The next 14 T cell receptor beta chains were all read from a single sample in a study of neurological immune-mediated disorders. TCRdb used MiXCR to reprocess the 5' RACE reads, holding one entry per CDR3 protein. The sample contains approximately 50,000 distinct CDR3 sequences, around 3.5% of which appear only once. The sequenced material came from PBMCs. Every receptor here comes from a middle-aged man with multiple sclerosis.

This clonotype was counted many times. CDR3 in DNA: TGCAGTGCTAGAGGTTTGACAGGGCGGAGCTCCTACGAGCAGTACTTC. The encoded protein is CSARGLTGRSSYEQYF. The chain links TRBV20-1 to TRBJ2-7; 7 positions match TRBD1. V shed 1 base and J 0 bases; nucleotides not matched to a gene: 9. The V gene's germline CDR1 is DFQATT and CDR2 SNEGSKA (reference sequence). The CDR3 has 16 amino acids.

This clonotype was seen at least ten times. The CDR3 sequence: CASRPGQGEQPQHF. The CDR3 nucleotides are TGTGCCAGCAGGCCGGGACAGGGGGAACAGCCCCAGCATTTT. The chain links TRBV12-3 or TRBV12-4 to TRBJ1-5; 11 positions match TRBD1. The CDR3 has 14 residues. V was clipped by 6 bases and J by 7 bases; unmatched bases: 5.

This clonotype came up many times. The chain carries TRBV4-1 and TRBJ2-1; 12 bases map to TRBD2. The V gene's germline CDR1 is MGHRA and CDR2 YSYEKL. The CDR3 contains 19 residues. The trim removed 6 bases at V and 0 bases at J, leaving 12 bases unmatched. The CDR3 here is CASRRSLAGGPSSYNEQFF. The CDR3 region has the DNA TGCGCCAGCAGACGCTCCCTAGCGGGGGGGCCAAGCTCCTACAATGAGCAGTTCTTC.

This clonotype was seen many times. The chain combines TRBV7-3 with TRBJ2-3; TRBD2 is a possible D gene (6 bases). The germline V and J ends were trimmed by 5 bases and 1 base, with 10 bases remaining between them. The CDR3 sequence is 14 residues long. In germline, CDR1 is SGHTA, CDR2 FQGTGA. CDR3 region: CASSLGLGTDTQYF. The CDR3 DNA sequence: TGTGCCAGCAGCCTGGGACTGGGCACAGATACGCAGTATTTT.

This clonotype appeared many times. CDR3: CSARDLGLAGGDTQYF. In nucleotides, the CDR3 is TGCAGTGCTAGAGATCTAGGCCTAGCGGGGGGGGATACGCAGTATTTT. The V gene is TRBV20-1, the J gene TRBJ2-3, with 12 bases that match TRBD2. Germline lookup yields CDR1 DFQATT and CDR2 SNEGSKA (reference sequence). The CDR3 spans 16 residues. Germline trimming cut 0 bases from V and 6 bases from J; bases unmatched to any gene: 7.

The sample holds many counts of this clonotype. CDR3 loop: CASSRGPNYGYTF. The CDR3 nucleotides read TGTGCCAGCAGCCGGGGACCTAACTATGGCTACACCTTC. The chain couples TRBV6-5 to TRBJ1-2; D might be TRBD1 (5 bases). V lost 6 bases, J lost 0 bases, and 8 bases lay in between. The V gene's germline CDR1 is MNHEY and CDR2 SVGAGI. CDR3 length: 13 amino acids.

Many counts were recorded for this clonotype. This chain joins TRBV20-1 and TRBJ2-7; 10 bases line up with TRBD1. Germline CDR1 is DFQATT and CDR2 is SNEGSKA (reference sequence). This CDR3 contains 12 residues. The junction had 4 bases not matched to a gene; V was cut back by 7 bases and J by 4 bases. Here the CDR3 DNA reads TGCAGTGGAGGGACAGGGGTATACGAGCAGTACTTC. Its protein is CSGGTGVYEQYF.

This clonotype was counted only a few times. A junction boundary mismatches the germline segment, possibly from a read error. The CDR3, as DNA: TGTGCCTGGAGCGGCAGCTACGTGCAGTACTTC. This codes for CAWSGSYVQYF. The chain carries TRBV30 and TRBJ2-7; D not resolved. This CDR3 spans 11 amino acids. In germline, CDR1 is GTSNPN, CDR2 SVGIG (reference sequence).

This clonotype was seen ten or more times. The chain recombines TRBV4-1 with TRBJ1-2; D gene unclear. Trimming took off 3 bases at V and 1 base at J, with 15 bases between the two ends. The CDR3 extends over 16 amino acids. CDR1 is MGHRA, CDR2 YSYEKL, per germline. CDR3 loop: CASSQASRDGNYGYTF. DNA for the CDR3: TGCGCCAGCAGCCAGGCGTCAAGGGATGGTAACTATGGCTACACCTTC.

The CDR3 reads CASSLEEGTQYGYTF. The CDR3 DNA follows: TGTGCCAGCAGCTTAGAGGAGGGTACTCAGTATGGCTACACCTTC. The gene calls are TRBV7-9 and TRBJ1-2; D is undetermined. This CDR3 is 15 amino acids long. The V and J ends lost 1 base and 5 bases respectively, with 14 bases between them. The germline V gene encodes CDR1 SEHNR and CDR2 FQNEAQ (reference sequence).

This clonotype was counted ten times or more. The V gene is TRBV10-2, the J gene TRBJ2-7, with D uncertain. The germline gives CDR1 WSHSY, CDR2 SAAADI. The CDR3 is 13 residues long. The V and J ends lost 6 bases and 3 bases respectively, with 12 bases between them. CDR3 sequence (DNA): TGCGCCAGCAGCTCAAACAGAGACTACGAGCAGTACTTC. This translates into CASSSNRDYEQYF.

This clonotype has ten or more counts. The J gene is TRBJ2-7, the V gene TRBV14; D possibly corresponds to TRBD2 (5 bases). The CDR3 is 13 residues long. Deletions cut 4 bases from V and 3 bases from J, with 10 bases between. Germline CDR1 SGHDN, CDR2 FVKESK. The CDR3 region is CASSLSGYYEQYF. The CDR3 bases are TGTGCCAGCAGCCTCTCGGGGTACTACGAGCAGTACTTC. Drawing the rest from reference TRBV14 and TRBJ2-7, the complete variable domain is EAGVTQFPSHSVIEKGQTVTLRCDPISGHDNLYWYRRVMGKEIKFLLHFVKESKQDESGMPNNRFLAERTGGTYSTLKVQPAELEDSGVYFCASSLSGYYEQYFGPGTRLTVT.

This clonotype was seen at least ten times. The chain carries TRBV5-1 and TRBJ2-5, with D possibly being TRBD1 or TRBD2 (5 bases each). V gave up 0 bases and J gave up 5 bases, with 8 bases separating them. The CDR3 contains 13 residues. Germline CDR1 reads SGHRS; CDR2 reads YFSETQ. The CDR3 is CASSLAGTETQYF. The CDR3 DNA is TGCGCCAGCAGCTTGGCCGGGACGGAGACCCAGTACTTC. Full variable domain (missing parts from reference TRBV5-1 and TRBJ2-5): KAGVTQTPRYLIKTRGQQVTLSCSPISGHRSVSWYQQTPGQGLQFLFEYFSETQRNKGNFPGRFSGRQFSNSRSEMNVSTLELGDSALYLCASSLAGTETQYFGPGTRLLVL.

Ten or more counts support this clonotype. The chain combines TRBV25-1 with TRBJ2-1; D is unclear. The CDR3 length is 12 residues. Trimming left V 0 bases short and J 7 bases short, with 4 bases between. The V gene's germline CDR1 is MGHDK and CDR2 SYGVNS. CDR3 loop: CASSEYENEQFF. As DNA, the CDR3 is TGTGCCAGCAGTGAATATGAGAATGAGCAGTTCTTC.